The following is a T cell receptor (beta chain) sequence with its context. Germline V gene lookup returns CDR1 LNHDA and CDR2 SQIVND (reference sequence). V was clipped by 3 bases and J by 0 bases, with 9 bases between them. The CDR3 has 15 amino acids. The entry originates in a study of CD8 T cells in Susac syndrome. cDNA came from around 0.5 to 1 ug RNA primed by random hexamers. TCRdb independently ran MiXCR on the immunoSEQ multiplex PCR reads; one entry per CDR3 protein. The sample contains some 140,000 distinct CDR3 sequences, approximately 79% of which appear only once. The CD8+ and CD4+ T cells were negatively isolated, with the TEMRA cells enriched by FACS.

Sequencing used CD8+ T cells from PBMCs. The receptor's source is a human donor with multiple sclerosis. The rearrangement uses TRBV19 and TRBJ1-3; no reliable D call. CDR3 sequence: CASSMFGSSGNTIYF. DNA of the CDR3: TGTGCCAGTAGTATGTTCGGAAGCTCTGGAAACACCATATATTTT. Full variable domain (outside the CDR3, taken from reference TRBV19 and TRBJ1-3): DGGITQSPKYLFRKEGQNVTLSCEQNLNHDAMYWYRQDPGQGLRLIYYSQIVNDFQKGDIAEGYSVSREKKESFPLTVTSAQKNPTAFYLCASSMFGSSGNTIYFGEGSWLTVV.